The source of this TCR beta chain is a study of blood T cell repertoires in COVID-19. Study at large: Samples taken during acute and convalescent COVID-19 were collected in the United States, Italy and Spain.

This table comes from immunoSEQ multiplex PCR, and its TCRdb copy is limited to in-frame clones, with some not included. Of 150,000 to 170,000 clones in the sample, around 83% were seen once. The CDR3 loop spans 13 amino acids. The germline V gene has CDR1 SGHNT and CDR2 YENEEA. Trimming left V 0 bases short and J 10 bases short, with 10 bases between. Specimen: peripheral blood. The rearrangement joins TRBV11-3 to TRBJ2-1, with a possible D match to TRBD2 (5 bases). The TCR was taken from a woman aged 60-75 years with COVID-19, enrolled during active disease. CDR3 in amino acids: CASSLDRRMEQFF. CDR3 DNA sequence: TGTGCCAGCAGCTTAGATCGGAGGATGGAGCAGTTCTTC.